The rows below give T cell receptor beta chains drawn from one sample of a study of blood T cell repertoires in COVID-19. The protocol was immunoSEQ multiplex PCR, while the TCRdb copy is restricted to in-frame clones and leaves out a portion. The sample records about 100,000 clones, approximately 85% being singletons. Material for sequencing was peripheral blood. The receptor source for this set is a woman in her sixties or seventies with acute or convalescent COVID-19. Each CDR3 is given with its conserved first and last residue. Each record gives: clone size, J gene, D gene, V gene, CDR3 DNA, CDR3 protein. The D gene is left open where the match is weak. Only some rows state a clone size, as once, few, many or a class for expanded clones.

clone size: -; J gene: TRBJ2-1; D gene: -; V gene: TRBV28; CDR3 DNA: TGTGCCAGCAGTTTCCCCGACACCTTCGAGCAGTTCTTC; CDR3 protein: CASSFPDTFEQFF
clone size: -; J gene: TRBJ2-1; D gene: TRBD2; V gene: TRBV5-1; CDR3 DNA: TGCGCCAGCAGCTTGGAAGGGGCTAGCGGCGCCTACAATGAGCAGTTCTTC; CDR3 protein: CASSLEGASGAYNEQFF
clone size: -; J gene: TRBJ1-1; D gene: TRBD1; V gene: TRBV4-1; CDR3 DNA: TGCGCCAGCAGCCAAGGCGATACAGGGGACACTGAAGCTTTCTTT; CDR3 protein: CASSQGDTGDTEAFF
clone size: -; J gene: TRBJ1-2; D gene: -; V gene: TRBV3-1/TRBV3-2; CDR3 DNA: TGTGCCAGCAGCCAAAATCGCTATGGCTACACCTTC; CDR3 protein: CASSQNRYGYTF
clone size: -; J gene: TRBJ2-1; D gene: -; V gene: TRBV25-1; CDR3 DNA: TGTGCCAGCAGTGATCCCGGGGTCAATGAGCAGTTCTTC; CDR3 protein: CASSDPGVNEQFF
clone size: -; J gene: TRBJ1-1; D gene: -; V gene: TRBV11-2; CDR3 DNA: TGTGCCAGCAGCCCTCGAGGGATGAACACTGAAGCTTTCTTT; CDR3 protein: CASSPRGMNTEAFF
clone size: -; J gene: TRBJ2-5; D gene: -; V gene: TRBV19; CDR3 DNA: TGTGCCAGTAGTCCCGGGACAACTCAAGAGACCCAGTACTTC; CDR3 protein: CASSPGTTQETQYF
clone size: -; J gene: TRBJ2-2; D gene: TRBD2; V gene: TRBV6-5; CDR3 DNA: TGTGCCAGCAGTCCGGGACTAGCGGGGTCTGGGGAGCTGTTTTTT; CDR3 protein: CASSPGLAGSGELFF
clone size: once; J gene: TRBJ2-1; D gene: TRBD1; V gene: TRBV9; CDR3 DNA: TGTGCCAGCAGTTTGGGACAGTTGTACAATGAGCAGTTCTTC; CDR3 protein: CASSLGQLYNEQFF
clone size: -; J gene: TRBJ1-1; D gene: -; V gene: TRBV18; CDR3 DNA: TGTGCCAGCTCACCACGGAGGGACGGGTGGGCTTTCTTT; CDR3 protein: CASSPRRDGWAFF
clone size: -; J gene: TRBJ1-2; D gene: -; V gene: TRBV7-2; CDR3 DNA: TGTGCCAGCAGCCCTGACATAGGCGGCTACACCTTC; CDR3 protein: CASSPDIGGYTF
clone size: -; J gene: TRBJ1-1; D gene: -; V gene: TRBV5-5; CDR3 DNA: TGTGCCAGCAGGCAAGACAGTTCCTACACTGAAGCTTTCTTT; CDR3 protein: CASRQDSSYTEAFF